This T cell receptor beta chain was identified in a study of molecular identifiers for immune sequencing clone quantification. Study findings and constraints: Over 99% of effector molecules, yet under 1% of naive-cell molecules, were held by clones above 20 RNA copies.

This clonotype has ten or more counts. The target antigen is unknown. Library preparation followed earlier protocols using designated TCR primers. TCRdb itself ran the PCR reads through MiXCR, one entry per CDR3 protein. The table includes about 86,000 distinct CDR3 sequences, more than 20% detected once. The TCR sequence derives from a human donor in good health. Some libraries in this study had Jurkat cell RNA spiked in. Input material: naive CD8+ T cells from blood, with Jurkat cell RNA spiked in. Specified subset: FACS-sorted CD8+CD4-CCR7+CD45RA+ naive T cells.

In DNA, the CDR3 is TGCGCCAGCAGCCAAGTAGGCGGTGAAGCTTTCTTT. Its translation: CASSQVGGEAFF. This rearrangement joins TRBV4-3 to TRBJ1-1; no firm D call. This CDR3 is 12 amino acids long. The V gene's germline CDR1 is LGHNA and CDR2 YSLEER. V was pared by 1 base and J by 7 bases, with 7 bases between.